At least ten counts were recorded for the clone carrying this T cell receptor beta chain. The sample comes from a study of quantifying T cell responses using KT2 cells. Background on the study: TCR alpha and beta constant-region primers primed reverse transcription of RNA. A predetermined fluorescence threshold ended the second PCR, run as a qPCR.

The CDR3 sequence is 17 residues long. Trimming cost V 0 bases and J 7 bases; bases outside gene matches: 9. Germline lookup yields CDR1 MNHEY and CDR2 SVGAGI. The cDNA 3' end received a ligated oligonucleotide with a UMI. First-round PCR used three to five cycles and beta primers RC1.1 and RC1.2 covering TRBC1 and TRBC2. TCRdb analysed the UMI-ligation and nested PCR reads with MiXCR anew, one entry per CDR3 protein. The profile shows 25,000 to 35,000 distinct CDR3 sequences, about 7.3% of them singletons. Sequenced sample: PBMCs spiked with cells of the T cell clone KT2. The chain links TRBV6-5 to TRBJ1-6; TRBD1 agrees at 7 bases. The source of this sequence is a human donor. DNA for the CDR3: TGTGCCAGCAGTTACTCGCCAGGGGGAGAGTGGAATTCACCCCTCCACTTT. Amino acids: CASSYSPGGEWNSPLHF.